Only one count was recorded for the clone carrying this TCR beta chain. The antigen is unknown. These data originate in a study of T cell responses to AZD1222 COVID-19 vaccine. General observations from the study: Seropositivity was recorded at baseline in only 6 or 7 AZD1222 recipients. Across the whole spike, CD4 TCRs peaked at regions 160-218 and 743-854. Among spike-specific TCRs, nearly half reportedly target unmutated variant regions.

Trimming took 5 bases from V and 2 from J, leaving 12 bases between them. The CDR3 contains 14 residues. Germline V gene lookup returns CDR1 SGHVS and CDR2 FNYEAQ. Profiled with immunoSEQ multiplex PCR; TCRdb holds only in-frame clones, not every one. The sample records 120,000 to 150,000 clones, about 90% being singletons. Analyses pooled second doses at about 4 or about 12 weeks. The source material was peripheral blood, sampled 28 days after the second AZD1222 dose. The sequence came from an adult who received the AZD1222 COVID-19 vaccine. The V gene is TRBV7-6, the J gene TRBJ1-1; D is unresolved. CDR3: CASSTFEGNTEAFF. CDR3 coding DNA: TGTGCCAGCAGCACTTTTGAGGGTAACACTGAAGCTTTCTTT.